The source of this T cell receptor beta chain is a study of T-cell memory formation after mild COVID-19 (dated by TCRdb to 2020 to 2022). For the wider study: Most TCR sequence clusters were specific to one of the two donors. T-cell clones expanding and contracting after mild COVID-19 in a couple of donors were tracked by longitudinal TCRalpha and TCRbeta repertoire sequencing. Two young, previously healthy adult volunteers, one female and one male, were included in the cohort.

CDR1 and CDR2 are read off the germline V gene (reference sequence) as MNHNY and SVGAGI. V and J lose 7 bases and 4 bases, and a span of 10 bases separates them. The CDR3, cysteine through phenylalanine, is 13 amino acids long. The DNA shown is the 39-base CDR3, in frame from base 1. For this clonotype: Its antigen remains unidentified. Per-nucleotide qualities are absent, and no much larger clonotype sits a single base away.

Sequencing instrument: Illumina NovaSeq 6000. TCRalpha and TCRbeta cDNA libraries were built by 5'RACE with constant-segment primers, adding sample barcodes and unique molecular identifiers. Trizol reagent was used to extract RNA from every sample. The libraries were amplified in two PCR steps, and the second step added a second sample barcode and Illumina TruSeq adapters. Sequencing of libraries was performed on an Illumina NovaSeq with 2 x 150 bp paired-end reads. The study's own analysis went as follows. Demultiplexing of reads and collapsing into UMI-guided consensus sequences were performed with migec v1.2.7. Using mixcr v2.1.11, the UMI consensuses were aligned to TRA and TRB V and J templates and assembled into clonotypes. Clonotypes were classified as expanded or contracted when called significant by both edgeR and NoisET, with noise models trained on biological replicates. For edgeR calls, the cutoffs were a false discovery rate-adjusted p below 0.01 and a log2 fold-change threshold of 1. As an exploratory analysis of dynamics, PCA with hierarchical clustering was applied to max-normalized trajectories of the 1000 most abundant clonotypes. Separately sequenced CD4+ and CD8+ repertoires were used to assign the CD4 or CD8 phenotype of responding clones. TCRdb reworked the public reads: Q25 trimming with fastp, MiXCR clone assembly, productive beta chains retained. Rows are combined by CDR3 protein, so each entry shows the most common genes and DNA. For this entry, the V and J calls and clone size follow TCRdb and not the study's own pipeline. Within this sample are 540,000 or so distinct CDR3 sequences, with roughly 22% of them counted one time only. Around 12% of the sample rests with the top ten.

Ficoll-Paque density gradient centrifugation was the method used to isolate PBMCs. The study at large found these results: Clones that contracted from day 15 to 85 showed balanced CD4/CD8 phenotypes, whereas a second wave of clones that expanded from day 15 to 37 leaned towards CD4+. The study covered only two mild cases, and larger cohorts including severe cases with pre-infection samples were considered necessary. The second-wave clones that peaked on day 37 were not confirmed to be SARS-CoV-2 specific. The detection of some responding clones in pre-infection memory suggests that pre-existing cross-reactive memory T cells joined the SARS-CoV-2 response. Contracting CD4+ clones turned up mainly in the CM and EM memory subsets, whereas EMRA was where CD8+ clones were enriched.

Recombination connected TRBV6-6 to TRBJ2-2; a tentative D call is TRBD1 (6 bases match). The origin of this receptor is an adult woman who had mild COVID-19 (a few samples of this study predate the infection). The sample titles of this study are shuffled in the database, so cell type and time point are left out; the donor was told from shared clones. The sequenced sample was PBMCs or a T cell subset sorted from them (not recorded which). The DNA is TGTGCCAGCAAGGGGGTTAGCACCGGGGAGCTGTTTTTT. This sequence encodes CASKGVSTGELFF.